This TCR beta chain was identified during a study of identical twins. The study, taken as a whole, reports: Twin pairs had excess sharing that was weaker in beta out-of-frame sequences.

Using its own MiXCR run on the 5' RACE reads, TCRdb lists one record per CDR3 protein. The repertoire consists of around 250,000 distinct CDR3 sequences, with over 9.5% occurring once and the leading ten covering 3.5% to 4.5%. Remarks on this clonotype: Its antigen remains unknown.

Each donor was a healthy Caucasian. The CDR3 runs to 20 residues. With V trimmed by 6 bases and J by 0 bases, 13 bases remained unmatched. These sequences were also reported in another study, on yellow fever vaccine responses in identical twins.

This sequence was found in a woman younger than 30 in good health. The chain carries TRBV12-3 or TRBV12-4 and TRBJ2-1; 14 bases are a match to TRBD2. The source material was memory (CD45RO+) T cells sorted from blood. This chain's CDR3 is CASSRGLAGGSKSSYNEQFF. CDR3 nucleotides: TGTGCCAGCAGCCGCGGACTAGCGGGAGGCTCAAAGAGCTCCTACAATGAGCAGTTCTTC.